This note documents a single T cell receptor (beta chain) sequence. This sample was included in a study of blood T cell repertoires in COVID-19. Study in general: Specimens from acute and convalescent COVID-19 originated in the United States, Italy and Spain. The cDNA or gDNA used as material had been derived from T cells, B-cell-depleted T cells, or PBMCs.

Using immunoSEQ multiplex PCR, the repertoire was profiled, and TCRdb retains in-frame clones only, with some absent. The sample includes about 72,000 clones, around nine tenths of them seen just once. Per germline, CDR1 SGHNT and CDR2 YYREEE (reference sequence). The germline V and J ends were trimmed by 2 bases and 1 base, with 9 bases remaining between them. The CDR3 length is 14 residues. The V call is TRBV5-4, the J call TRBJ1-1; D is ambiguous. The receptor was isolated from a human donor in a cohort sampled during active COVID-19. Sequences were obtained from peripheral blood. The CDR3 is CASSFSGRNTEAFF. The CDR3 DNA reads TGTGCCAGCAGCTTTTCGGGGAGGAACACTGAAGCTTTCTTT.